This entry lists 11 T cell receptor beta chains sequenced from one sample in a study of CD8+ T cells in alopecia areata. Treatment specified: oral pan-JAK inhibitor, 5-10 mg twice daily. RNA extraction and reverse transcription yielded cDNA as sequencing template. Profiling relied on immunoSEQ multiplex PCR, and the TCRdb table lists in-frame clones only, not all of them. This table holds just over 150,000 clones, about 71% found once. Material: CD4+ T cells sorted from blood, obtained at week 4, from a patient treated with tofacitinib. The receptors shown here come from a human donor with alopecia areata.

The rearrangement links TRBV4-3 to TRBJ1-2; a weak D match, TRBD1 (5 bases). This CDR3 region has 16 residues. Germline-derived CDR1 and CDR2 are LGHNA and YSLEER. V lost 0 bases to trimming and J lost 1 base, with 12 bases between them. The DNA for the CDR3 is TGCGCCAGCAGCCAAGATCTTGGGGGGGTTAACTATGGCTACACCTTC. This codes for CASSQDLGGVNYGYTF.

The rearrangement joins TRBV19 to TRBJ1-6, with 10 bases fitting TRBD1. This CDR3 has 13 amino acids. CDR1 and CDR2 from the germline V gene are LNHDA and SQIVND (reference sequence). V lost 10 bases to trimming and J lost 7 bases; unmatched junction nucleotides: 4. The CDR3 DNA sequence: TGTGCCACTCGACAGGGGGCAAATTCACCCCTCCACTTT. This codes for CATRQGANSPLHF.

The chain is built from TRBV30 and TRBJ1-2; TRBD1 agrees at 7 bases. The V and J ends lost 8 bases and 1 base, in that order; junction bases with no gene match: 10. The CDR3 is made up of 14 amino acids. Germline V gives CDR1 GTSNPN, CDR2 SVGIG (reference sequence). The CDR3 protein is CAGTGDLSNYGYTF. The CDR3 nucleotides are TGTGCCGGTACAGGGGATTTGAGTAACTATGGCTACACCTTC.

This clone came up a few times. The CDR3 sequence is CASSLPQGYNEQFF. CDR3 nucleotide sequence: TGTGCCAGCAGCTTACCCCAGGGGTACAATGAGCAGTTCTTC. J is TRBJ2-1 and V is TRBV11-2, with D possibly matching TRBD1 (6 bases). CDR1 is SGHAT, CDR2 FQNNGV, per germline. CDR3 length: 14 amino acids. V was cut by 2 bases and J by 4 bases, with 9 bases left in between.

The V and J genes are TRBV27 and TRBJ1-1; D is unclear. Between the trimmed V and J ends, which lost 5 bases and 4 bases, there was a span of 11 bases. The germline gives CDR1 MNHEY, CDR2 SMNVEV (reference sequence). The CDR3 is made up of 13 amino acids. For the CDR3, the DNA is TGTGCCAGCAGTGTTGGCATTGGCACTGAAGCTTTCTTT. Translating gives CASSVGIGTEAFF.

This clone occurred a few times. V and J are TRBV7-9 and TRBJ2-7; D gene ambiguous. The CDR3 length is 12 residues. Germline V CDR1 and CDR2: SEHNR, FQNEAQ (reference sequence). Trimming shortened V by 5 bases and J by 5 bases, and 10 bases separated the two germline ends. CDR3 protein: CASSHVGNEQYF. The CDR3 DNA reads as TGTGCCAGCAGCCACGTGGGAAACGAGCAGTACTTC.

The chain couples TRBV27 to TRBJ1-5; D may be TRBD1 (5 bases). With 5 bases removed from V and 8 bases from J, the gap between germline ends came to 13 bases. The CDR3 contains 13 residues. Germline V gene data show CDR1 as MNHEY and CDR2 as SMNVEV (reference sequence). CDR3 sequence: CASSLTLREPQHF. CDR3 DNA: TGTGCCAGCAGTCTGACACTCAGGGAGCCCCAGCATTTT.

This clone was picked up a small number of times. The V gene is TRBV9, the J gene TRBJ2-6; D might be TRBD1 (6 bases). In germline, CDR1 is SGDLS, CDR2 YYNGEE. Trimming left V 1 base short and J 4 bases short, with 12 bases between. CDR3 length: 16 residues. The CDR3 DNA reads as TGTGCCAGCAGCGTACCCACAGGGACCGGGGCCAACGTCCTGACTTTC. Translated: CASSVPTGTGANVLTF.

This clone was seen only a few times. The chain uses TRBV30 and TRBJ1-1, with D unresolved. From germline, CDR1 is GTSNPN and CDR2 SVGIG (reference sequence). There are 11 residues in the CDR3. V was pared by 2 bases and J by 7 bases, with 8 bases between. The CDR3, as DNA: TGTGCCTGGAGTCTCCCACATGAAGCTTTCTTT. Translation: CAWSLPHEAFF. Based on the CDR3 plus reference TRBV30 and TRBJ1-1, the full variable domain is SQTIHQWPATLVQPVGSPLSLECTVEGTSNPNLYWYRQAAGRGLQLLFYSVGIGQISSEVPQNLSASRPQDRQFILSSKKLLLSDSGFYLCAWSLPHEAFFGQGTRLTVV.

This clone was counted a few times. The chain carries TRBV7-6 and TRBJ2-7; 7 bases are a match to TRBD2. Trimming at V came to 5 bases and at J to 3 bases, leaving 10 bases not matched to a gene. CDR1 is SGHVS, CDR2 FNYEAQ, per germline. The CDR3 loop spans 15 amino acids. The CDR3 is CASSQATSKGYEQYF. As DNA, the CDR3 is TGTGCCAGCAGCCAAGCGACTAGCAAGGGCTACGAGCAGTACTTC.

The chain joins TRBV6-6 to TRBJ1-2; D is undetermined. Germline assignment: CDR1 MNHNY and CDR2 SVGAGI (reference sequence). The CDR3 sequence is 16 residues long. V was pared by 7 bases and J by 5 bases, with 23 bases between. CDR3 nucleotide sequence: TGTGCCAGCACCCCCACCGGCGGCAGCGAATATTATGGCTACACCTTC. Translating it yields CASTPTGGSEYYGYTF.